Listed here are 14 T cell receptor beta chains from one sample, sequenced in a study of T cells in women clearing cervical HPV infection. Repertoires were generated with immunoSEQ multiplex PCR, while TCRdb's copy carries only in-frame clones and drops some. Reported are 20,000 to 30,000 clones; the ten largest clones contain 5.4%. The specimen sequenced was blood buffy coat. The origin of the receptors is a woman between 18 and 75 years old with a cervical HPV16 infection that either progressed to CIN3+ or cleared (not recorded which).

A remark on this clone: The DNA ends 3 residues before the CDR3 does, and the rest of the CDR3 is filled in from the germline J gene. The chain is built from TRBV7-9 and TRBJ2-1; D may be TRBD2 (6 bases). Germline CDR1 and CDR2: SEHNR and FQNEAQ (reference sequence). Trimming shortened V by 5 bases and J by 7 bases, and 18 bases separated the two germline ends. The CDR3 runs 15 residues. The CDR3 bases that were read are TGTGCCAGCAGCCCAGGCGGGGTACACAGGAATGAG. Its protein is CASSPGGVHRNE. Given in full, the CDR3 is CASSPGGVHRNEQFF.

The covered CDR3 bases are TGTGCCAGCAGTGAAGGATTACAAGAGACG. Translation: CASSEGLQET. The whole CDR3 is CASSEGLQETQYF. The chain is built from TRBV6-1 and TRBJ2-3; D call uncertain. The CDR3 end falls 3 residues outside the read, so it is completed with the germline J gene. Germline CDR1 MNHNS, CDR2 SASEGT. This CDR3 is 13 amino acids long.

With respect to this clone: The read terminates 3 residues before the CDR3 end, so the remaining end is supplied by the germline J gene. V gene TRBV19 combines with J gene TRBJ1-2, with 11 bases matching TRBD1. The trim removed 5 bases at V and 2 bases at J, leaving 4 bases unmatched. The CDR3 contains 15 residues. CDR1 is LNHDA, CDR2 SQIVND, per germline (reference sequence). The part of the CDR3 DNA that was read is TGTGCCAGTAGTGCGGACAGGGGGCGAAACTATGGC. It is translated as CASSADRGRNYG. The entire CDR3 is CASSADRGRNYGYTF.

A word on this clone: Coverage ceases 3 residues before the CDR3 finishes, and the germline J gene fills in the end. V is TRBV10-3 and J is TRBJ2-7; D is possibly TRBD1 or TRBD2 (5 bases each). This CDR3 is 15 amino acids long. V was pared by 7 bases and J by 4 bases, with 20 bases between. Germline CDR1 ENHRY, CDR2 SYGVKD. The CDR3: CAIKAQGLREYEQYF. The sequenced part of the CDR3 DNA is TGTGCCATCAAAGCCCAGGGCCTACGGGAATACGAG.

With regard to this clone: Sequencing ends 3 residues short of the CDR3 end; the germline J gene provides the rest. The rearrangement joins TRBV19 to TRBJ1-2; 10 positions match TRBD1. The CDR3 contains 15 residues. The V gene's germline CDR1 is LNHDA and CDR2 SQIVND (reference sequence). CDR3 protein: CASSHRGTGANDYTF. CDR3 DNA, as far as it was read: TGTGCCAGTAGCCACCGGGGGACAGGGGCCAATGAC.

A remark on this clone: The read finishes 3 residues shy of the CDR3 end, and the germline J gene is used to complete it. J is TRBJ2-5 and V is TRBV6-2 or TRBV6-3; D not certain. The germline V gene encodes CDR1 MNHEY and CDR2 SVGEGT. CDR3 length equals 11 residues. V lost 6 bases and J 4 bases, leaving 6 bases between the germline ends. The CDR3 loop is CASSQGETQYF. Partial CDR3 DNA: TGTGCCAGCAGCCAAGGAGAGACC.

In regard to this clone: The observed sequence ends 3 residues before the CDR3 terminus, with the missing tail filled in from the germline J gene. V gene TRBV30 combines with J gene TRBJ1-2; the D is unclear. Germline assignment: CDR1 GTSNPN and CDR2 SVGIG (reference sequence). The CDR3 extends over 13 amino acids. The CDR3 loop is CAWTGGRVYDYTF. Incomplete CDR3 DNA: TGTGCCTGGACTGGCGGGAGAGTATACGAC.

CDR3 DNA (partial): TGTGCCAGCTCACCTCCGGGACAGTACAATGAC. It codes for CASSPPGQYND. The entire CDR3 protein is CASSPPGQYNDYTF. The chain employs TRBV18 and TRBJ1-2; 7 bases are shared with TRBD1. The sequenced fragment ends 3 residues before the CDR3 boundary, so the rest is inferred from the germline J gene. CDR1 KGHSH and CDR2 LQKENI come from the germline V gene. The length of the CDR3 is 14 residues.

As regards this clone: The read terminates 3 residues before the CDR3 end, so the remaining end is supplied by the germline J gene. The chain uses TRBV30 and TRBJ1-5, with 8 bases matching TRBD1. J gave up 2 bases and V 5 bases, and 2 bases lay outside the gene matches. CDR1 and CDR2 from the germline V gene are GTSNPN and SVGIG (reference sequence). This CDR3 region has 13 residues. Here the CDR3 reads CAWATGGNQPQHF. Partial CDR3 DNA: TGTGCCTGGGCGACAGGGGGCAATCAGCCC.

Regarding this clone: The read ends 3 residues before the CDR3 terminus; that terminus is restored from the germline J gene. The chain employs TRBV18 and TRBJ1-2; perhaps TRBD1 as D (6 bases). The CDR3 extends over 15 amino acids. Germline V lookup: CDR1 KGHSH, CDR2 LQKENI. The CDR3 is CASSPQGGLGNDYTF. CDR3 DNA, as far as it was read: TGTGCCAGCTCACCACAGGGGGGACTAGGCAATGAC.

Remarks on this clone: The read terminates 3 residues before the CDR3 end, so the remaining end is supplied by the germline J gene. This sequence joins TRBV7-2 and TRBJ2-7, with 9 bases fitting TRBD1. Trimming cost V 5 bases and J 1 base; bases outside gene matches: 6. CDR1 is SGHTA and CDR2 is FQGNSA in the germline V gene. The CDR3 has 15 residues. CDR3 sequence reads: CASSPGTGMSYEQYF. The CDR3 DNA, read in part, is TGTGCCAGCAGCCCTGGGACAGGGATGTCCTACGAG. The whole variable domain, remainder taken from reference TRBV7-2 and TRBJ2-7, is GAGVSQSPSNKVTEKGKDVELRCDPISGHTALYWYRQSLGQGLEFLIYFQGNSAPDKSGLPSDRFSAERTGGSVSTLTIQRTQQEDSAVYLCASSPGTGMSYEQYFGPGTRLTVT.

A word on this clone: Read coverage stops 3 residues before the CDR3 terminus; the germline J gene supplies the remainder. This sequence joins TRBV2 and TRBJ2-4; D may be TRBD1 (7 bases). Looked up from germline, CDR1 is SNHLY and CDR2 is FYNNEI. This CDR3 has 13 residues. The covered CDR3 bases are TGTGCCAGCACGGAGGGCAGGGGGTATGGT. Encoded protein: CASTEGRGYG. The entire CDR3 reads CASTEGRGYGQYF.

A remark on this clone: The CDR3 end lies 3 residues beyond the end of the read and is filled in from the germline J gene. The chain links TRBV6-4 to TRBJ1-4; 9 bases are shared with TRBD1. The CDR3 sequence is 14 residues long. Germline CDR1 and CDR2: MRHNA and SNTAGT. Partial CDR3 DNA: TGTGCCAGCAGTGTACGACAGGGGGGTTCACCA. It specifies CASSVRQGGSP. The CDR3 reads in full as CASSVRQGGSPLFF.

With respect to this clone: The missing CDR3 end, 3 residues past where the read stops, is filled in from the germline J gene. The chain has TRBV5-1 and TRBJ2-2; D might be TRBD2 (6 bases). The germline gives CDR1 SGHRS, CDR2 YFSETQ. The V end was cut by 0 bases, the J end by 0 bases, with 9 bases between. There are 16 residues in the CDR3. This CDR3 is CASSLVSGANTGELFF. CDR3 DNA, as far as it was read: TGCGCCAGCAGCTTGGTGTCGGGGGCGAACACCGGGGAG.